This T cell receptor beta chain was sequenced in a study of shared clonotypes between healthy human individuals. Method: immunoSEQ multiplex PCR; TCRdb's copy keeps in-frame clones and lacks some. The sample has roughly 810,000 clones, approximately 96% seen once. The CDR3 length is 16 residues. V lost 0 bases, J lost 6 bases, and 8 bases stayed unmatched. The V gene's germline CDR1 is MNHEY and CDR2 SMNVEV (reference sequence). Only CD45RO-negative cells positively selected for CCR7 counted as naive CD8 cells, so terminally differentiated effector memory CD45RA+ cells were excluded. Material: naive CD8+ T cells sorted from blood. The chain employs TRBV27 and TRBJ2-4; TRBD1 matches at 7 bases. This sequence was found in a man aged 25 to 40 in good health. In DNA, the CDR3 is TGTGCCAGCAGTTTATCGTGGGGACAGTGGGGAAACATTCAGTACTTC. This gives the protein CASSLSWGQWGNIQYF.